This T cell receptor (beta chain) is drawn from a study of blood T cells in healthy people across ages. The CDR3 totals 13 residues. Germline CDR1 and CDR2: GTSNPN and SVGIG (reference sequence). Germline trimming cut 5 bases from V and 7 bases from J; bases unmatched to any gene: 5. Combining a sample-barcoded 5' primer with a J-beta primer mix, a second PCR ran for roughly 6 to 12 cycles. Using its own MiXCR run on the 5' RACE reads, TCRdb lists one record per CDR3 protein. The repertoire holds fewer than 600,000 distinct CDR3 sequences, with roughly a quarter as singletons. There were at least 5 micrograms of total RNA extracted from every sample. The sample also formed part of further work on T cells of mothers and their children.

The specimen sequenced was blood. The source of this sequence is a boy younger than 10 in good health. The V and J genes are TRBV30 and TRBJ1-4, with 9 nucleotides matching TRBD1. The CDR3 reads CAWEDRGSEKLFF. In DNA, the CDR3 is TGTGCCTGGGAAGACAGGGGGAGTGAAAAACTGTTTTTT.